The 9 T cell receptor beta chains listed next were all sequenced from one sample in a study of T-cell memory formation after mild COVID-19. TCRdb re-called the 5' RACE reads with MiXCR, one entry per CDR3 protein. The repertoire holds 560,000 or so distinct CDR3 sequences, with 15% to 20% as singletons. Sample: PBMCs or a T cell subset sorted from them (not recorded which). The receptor source for this set is an adult woman who had mild COVID-19 (a few samples of this study predate the infection). Cell type and time point are not known.

In its sample, this clonotype was seen a few times. This chain uses TRBV19 with TRBJ1-1; perhaps TRBD1 as D (5 bases). The CDR3 covers 14 residues. In germline, CDR1 is LNHDA, CDR2 SQIVND (reference sequence). V shed 6 bases and J shed 4 bases, with 15 bases lying between them. CDR3 coding DNA: TGTGCCAGTAGAACCGGGGGTAGTAGCACTGAAGCTTTCTTT. It encodes CASRTGGSSTEAFF.

This clonotype was picked up a small number of times. The chain carries TRBV28 and TRBJ2-1; D could derive from TRBD1 or TRBD2 (5 bases each). CDR1 and CDR2 from the germline V gene are MDHEN and SYDVKM. The CDR3 is 10 amino acids. Trimming left V 6 bases short and J 10 bases short, with 7 bases between. The CDR3 DNA reads as TGTGCCAGCAGGGGGACGGAGCAGTTCTTC. Translated: CASRGTEQFF.

This chain connects TRBV27 to TRBJ2-1; TRBD1 might be the D (5 bases). The CDR3 is made up of 15 amino acids. Germline V gene sequence: CDR1 MNHEY, CDR2 SMNVEV (reference sequence). Between the trimmed V and J ends, which lost 3 bases and 13 bases, there was a span of 22 bases. The CDR3 region is CASSFLIDSLHFQFF. CDR3 sequence (DNA): TGTGCCAGCAGTTTCCTCATAGACAGCCTTCATTTTCAGTTCTTC.

This clonotype was detected only a few times. V usage is TRBV20-1 and J usage is TRBJ1-2, with a tentative D call TRBD1 (5 bases). The V end was cut by 6 bases, the J end by 4 bases, with 15 bases between. Germline loops: CDR1 DFQATT, CDR2 SNEGSKA (reference sequence). This CDR3 has 13 residues. CDR3 nucleotide sequence: TGCAGTGCAAACAGGCAGGAAAGCTATGGCTACACCTTC. Its protein is CSANRQESYGYTF.

This chain uses TRBV20-1 with TRBJ1-1, with D possibly being TRBD1 (5 bases). The germline V gene encodes CDR1 DFQATT and CDR2 SNEGSKA (reference sequence). There are 13 residues in the CDR3. V dropped 3 bases and J dropped 1 base, with 9 bases sitting between them. CDR3 amino acids: CSARDTGNTEAFF. The CDR3 coding sequence is TGCAGTGCTAGGGACACAGGGAACACTGAAGCTTTCTTT.

This clonotype was detected a few times. V usage is TRBV15 and J usage is TRBJ1-1, with TRBD1 matching 7 bases. CDR1 is LNHNV and CDR2 is YYDKDF in the germline V gene (reference sequence). V was clipped by 3 bases and J by 1 base; unmatched bases: 8. The CDR3 extends over 16 amino acids. The DNA of the CDR3 is TGTGCCACCAGCAGGGATACAGGGGCCAAGAACACTGAAGCTTTCTTT. Protein: CATSRDTGAKNTEAFF.

This clonotype has a handful of counts. J is TRBJ2-5 and V is TRBV15, with D possibly matching TRBD1 (5 bases). The CDR3 covers 14 residues. Germline CDR1 LNHNV, CDR2 YYDKDF (reference sequence). V was pared by 6 bases and J by 2 bases, with 13 bases between. The CDR3: CATRGRAHQETQYF. DNA of the CDR3: TGTGCCACCAGAGGCAGGGCTCATCAAGAGACCCAGTACTTC.

This clonotype was detected once. The chain has TRBV20-1 and TRBJ2-7; TRBD2 is a possible D gene (6 bases). The length of the CDR3 is 13 residues. Germline CDR1 DFQATT, CDR2 SNEGSKA (reference sequence). The germline V and J ends were trimmed by 6 bases and 6 bases, with 18 bases remaining between them. Written as DNA, the CDR3 is TGCAGTGCGGCCTTTCGGGAGTCTGCCGAGCAGTACTTC. It translates to CSAAFRESAEQYF.

The chain carries TRBV20-1 and TRBJ1-2; D remains unclear. From germline, CDR1 is DFQATT and CDR2 SNEGSKA (reference sequence). Trimming shortened V by 3 bases and J by 4 bases, and 9 bases separated the two germline ends. CDR3 length equals 12 residues. The DNA for the CDR3 is TGCAGTGCTAGTCGTATGGGCTATGGCTACACCTTC. Translating it yields CSASRMGYGYTF.